These 17 T cell receptor beta chains share one sample of origin, sequenced in a study of blood T cell repertoires in COVID-19. TCRdb's table, derived via immunoSEQ multiplex PCR, lists solely in-frame clones and lacks some. The sample records 200,000 to 300,000 clones, 88% being singletons. The sequenced material came from PBMCs or T cells enriched from blood (not recorded which). These receptors were obtained from a woman between 35 and 50 years old with acute COVID-19.

The chain couples TRBV29-1 to TRBJ1-2; 8 bases are shared with TRBD1. The CDR3 runs 15 residues. The V and J ends lost 0 bases and 4 bases, in that order; junction bases with no gene match: 7. Germline CDR1 SQVTM, CDR2 ANQGSEA. CDR3 bases: TGCAGCGTTGAAGACGGGGCAGGGGGCCCCTATGGCTACACCTTC. Its protein is CSVEDGAGGPYGYTF.

The gene calls are TRBV11-3 and TRBJ2-7; D gene ambiguous. This CDR3 comprises 14 residues. Trimming shortened V by 7 bases and J by 3 bases, and 16 bases separated the two germline ends. Germline V gene lookup returns CDR1 SGHNT and CDR2 YENEEA. The CDR3: CASTRPNNNYEQYV. The CDR3 DNA sequence: TGTGCCAGCACGCGGCCCAATAACAACTACGAGCAGTACGTC.

The gene calls are TRBV30 and TRBJ2-3, with 7 bases fitting TRBD2. Losses at the gene ends were 0 bases for V and 1 base for J; bases not matched to a gene: 10. In germline, CDR1 is GTSNPN, CDR2 SVGIG (reference sequence). This CDR3 contains 17 residues. The CDR3 is CAWSVTPSGTGTDTQYF. The CDR3 DNA reads as TGTGCCTGGAGTGTAACGCCTAGCGGTACCGGCACAGATACGCAGTATTTT.

The CDR3 spells CASSLSRGDSTYEQYF. DNA of the CDR3: TGTGCCAGCAGCCTCTCTCGTGGGGACAGCACCTACGAGCAGTACTTC. The chain couples TRBV7-9 to TRBJ2-7; 7 nucleotides agree with TRBD1. Germline CDR1 SEHNR, CDR2 FQNEAQ (reference sequence). With V trimmed by 5 bases and J by 2 bases, 12 bases remained unmatched. This CDR3 is built from 16 residues. The complete variable domain, with remaining parts taken from reference TRBV7-9 and TRBJ2-7, reads DTGVSQNPRHKITKRGQNVTFRCDPISEHNRLYWYRQTLGQGPEFLTYFQNEAQLEKSRLLSDRFSAERPKGSFSTLEIQRTEQGDSAMYLCASSLSRGDSTYEQYFGPGTRLTVT.

Only a few counts were recorded for this clone. V is TRBV4-1 and J is TRBJ1-4, with no clear D. This CDR3 contains 17 residues. Deletions cut 0 bases from V and 0 bases from J, with 11 bases between. CDR1 and CDR2 from the germline V gene are MGHRA and YSYEKL. The CDR3 bases are TGCGCCAGCAGCCAAGATATGGGCTCAGCAACTAATGAAAAACTGTTTTTT. The encoded protein is CASSQDMGSATNEKLFF.

V gene TRBV11-3 combines with J gene TRBJ1-2; TRBD1 agrees at 9 bases. From germline, CDR1 is SGHNT and CDR2 YENEEA. The V gene end was trimmed by 5 bases and the J gene end by 4 bases; junction bases not matched to a gene: 2. The CDR3 consists of 13 residues. The CDR3 region is CASSLDRGYGYTF. Written as DNA, the CDR3 is TGTGCCAGCAGCCTGGACAGGGGCTATGGCTACACCTTC.

This chain links TRBV27 with TRBJ1-6; TRBD1 is a possible D gene (6 bases). Looked up from germline, CDR1 is MNHEY and CDR2 is SMNVEV (reference sequence). Trimming left V 5 bases short and J 1 base short, with 18 bases between. CDR3 length: 18 amino acids. The CDR3 region has the DNA TGTGCCAGCAGTCCGTCAGGGGTCCCCATGTCCTATAATTCACCCCTCCACTTT. Protein sequence: CASSPSGVPMSYNSPLHF.

This rearrangement joins TRBV30 to TRBJ1-6; 7 nucleotides line up with TRBD1. The CDR3 sequence is 14 residues long. Looked up from germline, CDR1 is GTSNPN and CDR2 is SVGIG (reference sequence). The V and J ends lost 3 bases and 12 bases, in that order; junction bases with no gene match: 11. In nucleotides, the CDR3 is TGTGCCTGGAGGGAGACAGGGACCACAATACCCCTCCACTTT. It specifies CAWRETGTTIPLHF.

The chain carries TRBV19 and TRBJ2-5; D is unresolved. Germline CDR1 LNHDA, CDR2 SQIVND (reference sequence). V was cut by 3 bases and J by 5 bases, with 13 bases left in between. This CDR3 spans 14 amino acids. Written as DNA, the CDR3 is TGTGCCAGTAGTATTAACGGTCCGTGGGAGACCCAGTACTTC. It yields the protein CASSINGPWETQYF.

J is TRBJ1-1 and V is TRBV10-2; the D gene is possibly TRBD1 (5 bases). V was cut by 0 bases and J by 10 bases, with 15 bases left in between. Per germline, CDR1 WSHSY and CDR2 SAAADI. The CDR3 loop spans 14 amino acids. As DNA, the CDR3 is TGCGCCAGCAGTGAGTCGAGCTTCCCGGGGGTAGCTTTCTTT. It specifies CASSESSFPGVAFF.

The chain recombines TRBV28 with TRBJ2-2; the D gene is possibly TRBD1 (6 bases). Germline CDR1 is MDHEN and CDR2 is SYDVKM. The CDR3 extends over 15 amino acids. V lost 5 bases and J lost 1, with 11 bases in between. The CDR3 loop is CASSAPTGNTGELFF. CDR3 sequence (DNA): TGTGCCAGCAGTGCCCCGACAGGGAACACCGGGGAGCTGTTTTTT.

V usage is TRBV9 and J usage is TRBJ2-7; 14 bases align to TRBD2. This CDR3 is 16 amino acids long. V shed 4 bases and J 3 bases; nucleotides not matched to a gene: 6. Germline V gene sequence: CDR1 SGDLS, CDR2 YYNGEE. As DNA, the CDR3 is TGTGCCAGCAGCATGGGACTAGCGGGAGCTGGCTACGAGCAGTACTTC. This encodes CASSMGLAGAGYEQYF.

This sequence joins TRBV7-2 and TRBJ1-2, with TRBD1 matching over 7 bases. J gave up 6 bases and V 6 bases, and 13 bases lay outside the gene matches. The CDR3 runs 15 residues. Looked up from germline, CDR1 is SGHTA and CDR2 is FQGNSA. CDR3 DNA: TGTGCCAGCAGTCCCCGGCAGGGGGTGGCTCATGGCTACACCTTC. This translates into CASSPRQGVAHGYTF.

The chain carries TRBV28 and TRBJ2-3; TRBD2 aligns across 13 bases. Germline lookup yields CDR1 MDHEN and CDR2 SYDVKM. V was clipped by 5 bases and J by 2 bases; unmatched bases: 16. This CDR3 is built from 20 residues. The CDR3 reads CASSTQPGLAGRWVTDTQYF. DNA for the CDR3: TGTGCCAGCAGTACCCAGCCGGGACTAGCGGGACGGTGGGTCACAGATACGCAGTATTTT.

This clone was recorded once. The rearrangement joins TRBV3-1 (or the pseudogene TRBV3-2) to TRBJ2-7; 8 bases are a match to TRBD2. The CDR3 contains 14 residues. The V gene end was trimmed by 10 bases and the J gene end by 0 bases; junction bases not matched to a gene: 8. CDR1 and CDR2 (germline): LGHDT, YNNKEL (reference sequence). The CDR3 coding sequence is TGTGCCACCCCGAGCGGGGGAAGCTCCTACGAGCAGTACGTC. It encodes CATPSGGSSYEQYV.

The V and J genes are TRBV5-1 and TRBJ1-3; TRBD1 matches at 8 bases. CDR3 size: 15 residues. CDR1 and CDR2 from the germline V gene are SGHRS and YFSETQ. The J segment lost 3 bases and the V segment lost 4 bases, leaving 6 bases of the junction unmatched. CDR3 DNA sequence: TGCGCCAGCAGCCCAATGACAGGGGTTGGAAACACCATATATTTT. Translation: CASSPMTGVGNTIYF.

V and J are TRBV4-1 and TRBJ1-2; 10 bases agree with TRBD1. The junction had 6 bases not matched to a gene; V was cut back by 1 base and J by 7 bases. The CDR3 sequence is 15 residues long. CDR1 and CDR2 (germline): MGHRA, YSYEKL. In nucleotides, the CDR3 is TGCGCCAGCAGCCAAGCGAGGGACAGGGGCCCTGGCTACACCTTC. It encodes CASSQARDRGPGYTF.